This TCR beta chain was sequenced for a study of blood T cell repertoires in COVID-19. Authors' analysis steps: It was from reference gene primer amplification that nucleated cell counts were estimated. The method was immunoSEQ multiplex PCR; TCRdb's version includes in-frame clones alone and lacks a portion of them. That table furnishes V, J and clone size, whereas the DNA furnished D and trimming. The sample lists tens of thousands of clones, around 87% occurring once. The V and J ends lost 4 bases and 1 base respectively, with 14 bases between them. CDR1 and CDR2 (germline): SGHNT, YYREEE (reference sequence). The CDR3 runs to 16 residues.

Sequenced input: peripheral blood. The gene calls are TRBV5-4 and TRBJ2-2; D perhaps matches TRBD1 (6 bases). This TCR derives from a man aged 45-65 years with active COVID-19. CDR3 sequence: CASSRGQKLNTGELFF. In DNA form, the CDR3 reads TGTGCCAGCAGCCGAGGACAGAAATTGAACACCGGGGAGCTGTTTTTT. Supplemented by reference TRBV5-4 and TRBJ2-2, the full variable domain reads ETGVTQSPTHLIKTRGQQVTLRCSSQSGHNTVSWYQQALGQGPQFIFQYYREEENGRGNFPPRFSGLQFPNYSSELNVNALELDDSALYLCASSRGQKLNTGELFFGEGSRLTVL.